These 6 T cell receptor beta chains share one sample of origin, sequenced in a study of beta chain features in type 1 diabetes. Study-wide findings and caveats: All four CD4+ subsets of Type 1 diabetes patients contained TCRB CDR3s that were moderately but significantly shorter.

For these TCRs, the target antigens are not known. The entirety of the isolated RNA underwent reverse transcription, so expressed TCRB transcripts were sequenced. Sequencing was performed with immunoSEQ multiplex PCR; in TCRdb, only in-frame clones are kept and a portion is missing. The repertoire has around 710,000 clones, around 12% of them found once; the top ten carry around 0.12%. The specimen was naive CD4+ T cells from blood. The receptor set was obtained from a man aged 25 to 45 with type 1 diabetes.

In its sample, this clone was seen a few times. The chain joins TRBV7-8 to TRBJ2-7, with 14 bases matching TRBD2. V shed 1 base, J shed 6 bases, and the junction held 8 bases outside the gene matches. The germline CDR1 and CDR2 sequences are SGHVS and FQNEAQ. This CDR3 has 17 residues. This CDR3 reads CASSLGFGTSGGPEQYF. CDR3 bases: TGTGCCAGCAGCTTAGGGTTTGGGACTAGCGGGGGTCCCGAGCAGTACTTC.

V is TRBV4-3 and J is TRBJ2-4, with a weak D call TRBD1 (6 bases). From germline, CDR1 is LGHNA and CDR2 YSLEER. This CDR3 is 16 amino acids long. Trimming removed 2 bases at V and 1 base at J, with 12 bases between. The CDR3 bases are TGCGCCAGCAGCCAAATAGGGGGTGGCGCCAAAAACATTCAGTACTTC. It codes for CASSQIGGGAKNIQYF.

The genes are TRBV27 and TRBJ2-5; 9 positions match TRBD1. V lost 5 bases to trimming and J lost 4 bases; unmatched junction nucleotides: 5. The CDR3 is made up of 14 amino acids. The germline CDR1 and CDR2 sequences are MNHEY and SMNVEV (reference sequence). The CDR3 reads CASSALTGGETQYF. Written as DNA, the CDR3 is TGTGCCAGCAGTGCCTTGACAGGGGGAGAGACCCAGTACTTC.

J is TRBJ2-7 and V is TRBV20-1; D ambiguous. The CDR3 has 11 amino acids. Trimming cost V 5 bases and J 4 bases, with 9 bases left between them. Germline CDR1 reads DFQATT; CDR2 reads SNEGSKA (reference sequence). CDR3 in amino acids: CSAHTGYEQYF. CDR3 sequence (DNA): TGCAGTGCTCACACCGGTTACGAGCAGTACTTC.

This clone was detected only a few times. The chain combines TRBV27 with TRBJ1-5, with D perhaps TRBD1 (5 bases). Germline V CDR1 and CDR2: MNHEY, SMNVEV (reference sequence). With 2 bases removed from V and 5 bases from J, the gap between germline ends came to 16 bases. This CDR3 spans 16 amino acids. The CDR3 sequence is CASSLRLRQPHQPQHF. The CDR3 coding sequence is TGTGCCAGCAGTTTACGGCTAAGACAGCCACATCAGCCCCAGCATTTT.

In this sample, this clone turned up a few times. This chain joins TRBV29-1 and TRBJ2-5; 10 positions match TRBD2. Germline CDR1 SQVTM, CDR2 ANQGSEA. The J segment lost 2 bases and the V segment lost 5 bases, leaving 5 bases of the junction unmatched. The CDR3 is made up of 14 amino acids. This CDR3 reads CSVPISGGQETQYF. CDR3 sequence (DNA): TGCAGCGTTCCCATTAGCGGGGGGCAAGAGACCCAGTACTTC.